This entry concerns a single T cell receptor (beta chain). V lost 5 bases to trimming and J lost 4 bases, with 11 bases between them. The CDR3 is made up of 14 amino acids. CDR1 is PRHDT and CDR2 is FYEKMQ in the germline V gene (reference sequence). Per the original methods: Counts of nucleated cells, estimated from reference gene primer amplification, were obtained. The method was immunoSEQ multiplex PCR; TCRdb's version includes in-frame clones alone and lacks a portion of them. D and trimming were read from the DNA, whereas the V and J calls and clone size are those reported in that table. The sample lists a few hundred thousand clones, 85% to 90% occurring once. The sample is drawn from a study of blood T cell repertoires in COVID-19. Assignment of participants to cohorts was predicated upon participant-reported clinical history. Recovery meant two consecutive negative NP/OP PCR tests, professional clearance, or resolved symptoms.

V and J are TRBV13 and TRBJ2-2; D is unresolved. The receptor comes from a woman between 50 and 59 years old who had recovered from COVID-19. The material sequenced was PBMCs or T cells enriched from blood (not recorded which). CDR3 region: CASSPLQTTGELFF. In nucleotides, the CDR3 is TGTGCCAGCAGCCCGTTACAGACCACCGGGGAGCTGTTTTTT.